This T cell receptor beta chain appears in the sequencing data of a study of T cells in Graves' hyperthyroidism and ophthalmopathy (dated by TCRdb to the late 2010s). About the study as a whole: Peripheral blood samples were taken at initial diagnosis, before any treatment was given. To identify TCR V-J signatures that set the groups apart, the researchers used a discovery cohort of 90 to 100 patients, made up of under 50 with Graves' ophthalmopathy and 57 with stable Graves' hyperthyroidism. An independent validation cohort of around 19 hyperthyroidism patients and approximately 15 patients who later progressed to ophthalmopathy tested prospective prediction of ophthalmopathy. For training and testing, the 100 or so patients in the discovery cohort were randomly divided in a 7:3 ratio. Thyroid tissue and blood T-cell repertoires from several Graves' hyperthyroidism patients were also compared in the study. Once sampling was done, hyperthyroidism patients were given methimazole at a starting dose of 30 mg daily, whereas ophthalmopathy patients were given high-dose intravenous methylprednisolone. TCR Vbeta CDR3 sequencing of approximately 140 peripheral blood samples (fewer than 45 ophthalmopathy, around 80 hyperthyroidism and roughly 17 progressor patients) is reported in the paper. On the study overall, not on this receptor specifically: Most expanded thyroid clonotypes (frequency above 0.001) were also detected in blood, suggesting blood repertoires may reflect thyroid immune responses. No statistical method was used to set the sample size in advance, and investigators knew the group allocation. Ophthalmopathy was separated from stable hyperthyroidism by a 13 V-J signature model, with approximately 86% sensitivity and about 81% specificity obtained in cross-validation and 80%/75% obtained in testing. In validation, the model predicted progression to ophthalmopathy with just under 71% sensitivity and over 72% specificity, a median of approximately 6.5 months before onset.

The TCR beta CDR3 regions were amplified from RNA transcripts. The first round of RT-PCR for the TCR CDR3 was performed with the HTBI primer set and the Qiagen OneStep RT-PCR kit. A second multiplex PCR round built the libraries, followed by size selection and purification. Paired-end sequencing of the libraries was performed with 100 bp reads on an Illumina HiSeq2000. In the authors' own workflow: SOAPnuke was used to process the raw data, removing reads that contained adapters or uncalled bases, had a mean Phred below 15, or lacked an exact match to the constant primer or identifier. High-quality paired reads were merged with COPE v1.2.5, and unique nucleotide sequences were defined as clonotypes. MiTCR v1.1 was used to align the clonotypes against IMGT TRBV, TRBD and TRBJ reference segments. Only V-J combinations with frequency above 0.0001, covering 99% to 99.2% of repertoires, were analysed. The TCS score was defined as the ratio of F50 (clonal expansion) to E x V (chaos), calculated using BLOSUM62-based TCRdist between CDR3 peptides within each V-J. Welch's t-statistics and random forest reduced 500 to 550 V-J features to 10 to 15, which were used in a naive Bayes classifier (R e1071). Through fastp at Q25 and MiXCR, TCRdb rebuilt clones from the public reads, retaining in-frame beta chains. For every CDR3 protein sequence, its rows merge into one entry that carries the most common genes and DNA. It is TCRdb's table, rather than the study itself, that gives the V and J calls and clone size. This sample comprises about 130,000 distinct CDR3 sequences, approximately 20% of them detected only once. The ten largest clones represent around 70% of the sample.

Many counts were recorded for this clonotype. It lacks a known antigen. Per-base quality was not reported, and no clone a single base away is much larger than it. Hyperthyroidism patients were aged 18 to 65 years and newly diagnosed, with disease duration of less than 2 months. Patients with uncontrolled infections, other autoimmune diseases, pregnancy or lactation were excluded. Clinical symptoms, serum thyroxine and TRAb, thyroid ultrasound, and orbital computed tomography formed the basis for the diagnoses. For progressor patients, blood was drawn at the first diagnosis of hyperthyroidism, before any ophthalmopathy symptoms had appeared. PBMCs were separated from about 10 ml of fresh peripheral blood using Ficoll-Paque density gradient centrifugation. Progressor patients were defined as those initially diagnosed with Graves' hyperthyroidism in whom ophthalmopathy developed during follow-up. Total RNA was extracted with Trizol reagent, and quality was checked on an Agilent 2100 Bioanalyzer.

This clonotype was obtained from a woman in her fifties or sixties with Graves' hyperthyroidism that later progressed to Graves' ophthalmopathy. Sequencing used blood.

The encoded CDR3 is CASNQGLAGGPSTDTQYF. The sequenced DNA: TGTGCCAGCAATCAAGGACTAGCGGGAGGCCCAAGCACAGATACGCAGTATTTT. This receptor chain uses TRBV2 and TRBJ2-3, and 14 bases in between align with TRBD2. The germline V end is reduced by 7 bases and the J end by 0 bases; junction bases left unmatched: 9. From a lookup of the germline V gene, CDR1 and CDR2 are SNHLY and FYNNEI. There are 18 amino acids in the CDR3, from cysteine to phenylalanine inclusive. This entry keeps only the CDR3 DNA: 54 bases, framed from base 1.